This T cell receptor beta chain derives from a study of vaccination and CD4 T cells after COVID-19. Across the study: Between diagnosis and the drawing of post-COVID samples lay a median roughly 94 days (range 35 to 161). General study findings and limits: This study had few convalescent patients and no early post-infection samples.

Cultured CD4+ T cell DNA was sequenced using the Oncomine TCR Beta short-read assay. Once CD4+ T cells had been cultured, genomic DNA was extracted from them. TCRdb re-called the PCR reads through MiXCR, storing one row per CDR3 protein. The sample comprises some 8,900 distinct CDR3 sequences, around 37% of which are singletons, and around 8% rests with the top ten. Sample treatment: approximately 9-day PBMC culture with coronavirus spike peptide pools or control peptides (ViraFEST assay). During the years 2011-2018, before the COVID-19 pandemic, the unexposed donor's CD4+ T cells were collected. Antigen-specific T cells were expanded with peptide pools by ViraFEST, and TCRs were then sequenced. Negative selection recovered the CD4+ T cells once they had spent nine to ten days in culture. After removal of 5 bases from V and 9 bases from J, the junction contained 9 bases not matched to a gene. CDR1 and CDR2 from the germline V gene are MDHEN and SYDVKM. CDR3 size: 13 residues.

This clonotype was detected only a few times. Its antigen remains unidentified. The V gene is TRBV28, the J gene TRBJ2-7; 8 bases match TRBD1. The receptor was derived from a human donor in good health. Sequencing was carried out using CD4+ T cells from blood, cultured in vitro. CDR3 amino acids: CASSLGQGLSQYF. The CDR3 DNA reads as TGTGCCAGCAGTCTTGGACAGGGATTATCGCAGTACTTC.